The 2 T cell receptor beta chains below come from one sample, sequenced in a study of cytomegalovirus exposure and HLA in healthy donors. PCR primers comprised 60 Vbeta and 13 Jbeta primers. Some clones are missing from TCRdb's copy, which holds only in-frame ones; the method was immunoSEQ multiplex PCR. Of about 120,000 clones listed, under 85% are singletons. The sequenced sample was PBMCs. The origin of the receptors is a middle-aged man in good health and CMV-seropositive.

A single count supports this clone. The chain uses TRBV4-1 and TRBJ2-5; D unclear. V was pared by 4 bases and J by 2 bases, with 11 bases between. CDR1 is MGHRA and CDR2 is YSYEKL in the germline V gene. There are 14 residues in the CDR3. The CDR3 reads CASSLRTLQETQYF. DNA of the CDR3: TGCGCCAGCAGCCTGAGAACACTACAAGAGACCCAGTACTTC.

The chain recombines TRBV6-5 with TRBJ1-2; 11 nucleotides align to TRBD1. Germline V gene sequence: CDR1 MNHEY, CDR2 SVGAGI. V shed 5 bases and J 6 bases; nucleotides not matched to a gene: 8. The length of the CDR3 is 15 residues. The CDR3 sequence: CASSHGTGGRDGYTF. CDR3 DNA: TGTGCCAGCAGTCACGGGACAGGGGGACGGGATGGCTACACCTTC.